This TCR beta chain is from a study of blood T cells in healthy people across ages. Notes on the study in general: When set beside aged donors, long-lived donors presented more naive CD4+ cells and higher diversity. Researchers deemed the diversity estimates from one million T cells underestimates.

For the second PCR, which ran for about 7 to 11 cycles, a sample-barcoded 5' primer and a J-beta primer mix were used. A single record per CDR3 protein comes from TCRdb applying MiXCR to the 5' RACE reads. The sample yields 1.5 million to 2 million distinct CDR3 sequences, roughly 52% seen once. Worth noting for this clonotype: Its antigen is not known. An end of the junction does not agree with germline; a read error may underlie this.

This CDR3 is 13 amino acids long. Germline V gene lookup returns CDR1 MNHEY and CDR2 SMNVEV (reference sequence). This rearrangement joins TRBV27 to TRBJ2-1; no reliable D call. The sequence was collected from a woman aged 35 to 49 in good health. Material for sequencing was blood. CDR3 in DNA: TGTGCCAGCAGTCCACATCGGAACAATGAGCGGTTCTTC. Translated: CASSPHRNNERFF.